This T cell receptor (beta chain) was profiled in a study of blood T cell repertoires in COVID-19. Study overall: Samples taken during acute and convalescent COVID-19 were collected in the United States, Italy and Spain. The analysed material was cDNA or gDNA that came from T cells, B-cell-depleted T cells, or PBMCs.

This clone was seen a handful of times. Authors' analysis steps: Researchers report that nucleated cell counts were estimated from reference gene primer amplification. TCRdb's copy holds only in-frame clones and misses some; the assay was immunoSEQ multiplex PCR. The DNA was the basis for D and trimming; V, J and clone size are from that table. The table lists roughly 73,000 clones, nearly 90% of them singletons. This TCR derives from a man between 65 and 85 years old with active or convalescent COVID-19. Sequencing input: peripheral blood.

The CDR3 loop reads CASSEAAGNTEAFF. CDR3 DNA: TGTGCCAGCAGTGAAGCGGCGGGGAACACTGAAGCTTTCTTT. V gene TRBV6-1 combines with J gene TRBJ1-1, with D unresolved. There are 14 residues in the CDR3. Germline values: CDR1 MNHNS, CDR2 SASEGT. Between the trimmed V and J ends, which lost 0 bases and 1 base, there was a span of 6 bases.